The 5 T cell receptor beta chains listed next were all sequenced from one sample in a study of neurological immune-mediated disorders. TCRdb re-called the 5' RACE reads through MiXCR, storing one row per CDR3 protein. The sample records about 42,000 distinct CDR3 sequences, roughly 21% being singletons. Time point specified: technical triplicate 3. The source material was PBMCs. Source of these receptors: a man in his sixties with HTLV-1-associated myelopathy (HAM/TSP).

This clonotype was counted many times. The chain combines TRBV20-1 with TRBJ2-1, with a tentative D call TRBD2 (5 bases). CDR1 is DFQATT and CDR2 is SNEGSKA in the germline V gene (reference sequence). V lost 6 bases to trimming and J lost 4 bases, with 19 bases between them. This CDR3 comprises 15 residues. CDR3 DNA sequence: TGCAGTGCCGGGGAGCGTCTATCGAGGTACAATGAGCAGTTCTTC. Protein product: CSAGERLSRYNEQFF.

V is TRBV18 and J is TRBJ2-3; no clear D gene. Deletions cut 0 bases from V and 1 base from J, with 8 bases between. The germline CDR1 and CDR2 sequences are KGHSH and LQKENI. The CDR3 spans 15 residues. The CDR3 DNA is TGTGCCAGCTCACCACCGCCAGGCCGCACAGATACGCAGTATTTT. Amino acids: CASSPPPGRTDTQYF.

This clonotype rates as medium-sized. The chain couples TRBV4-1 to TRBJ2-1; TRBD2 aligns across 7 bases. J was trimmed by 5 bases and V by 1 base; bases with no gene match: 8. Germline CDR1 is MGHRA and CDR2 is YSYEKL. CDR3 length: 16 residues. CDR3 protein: CASSQVAGAVHNEQFF. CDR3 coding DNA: TGCGCCAGCAGCCAAGTGGCGGGAGCTGTACACAATGAGCAGTTCTTC.

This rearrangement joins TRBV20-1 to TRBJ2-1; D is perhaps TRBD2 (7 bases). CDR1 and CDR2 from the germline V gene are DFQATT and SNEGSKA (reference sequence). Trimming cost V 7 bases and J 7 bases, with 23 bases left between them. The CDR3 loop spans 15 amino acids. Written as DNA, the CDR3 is TGCAGTGTAAGGGGGGGTGGGAGGATAGGGAATGAGCAGTTCTTC. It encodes CSVRGGGRIGNEQFF.

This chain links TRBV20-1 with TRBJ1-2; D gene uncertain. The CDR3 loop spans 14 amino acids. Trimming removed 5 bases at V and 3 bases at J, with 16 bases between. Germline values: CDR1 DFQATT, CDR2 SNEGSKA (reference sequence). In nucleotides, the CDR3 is TGCAGTGCTCTGGACGCGGGGAGGGACTATGGCTACACCTTC. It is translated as CSALDAGRDYGYTF.